These T cell receptor beta chains were read from a single sample in a study of T cell responses to AZD1222 COVID-19 vaccine. TCRdb keeps only in-frame clones here, not all; method: immunoSEQ multiplex PCR. The data show 150,000 to 200,000 clones, 90% to 95% seen once. This sample comprised peripheral blood, obtained 28 days after the second dose of the MenACWY control vaccine. The receptors originated from an adult who received the MenACWY meningococcal vaccine as a control. The conserved cysteine and the conserved F or W are not part of the CDR3 here.

V: TRBV7-2
CDR3: ASSLDKGSGNTIY

V: TRBV4-3
CDR3: ASSQDRRQGFHLNTGELF

V: TRBV7-2
CDR3: ASRATGYYEQY

V: TRBV11-2
CDR3: ASSLAAGTNSPLH

V: TRBV11-2
CDR3: ASSLGRETQY

V: TRBV23-1
CDR3: ASSQFIDPHNYGYT

V: TRBV5-1
CDR3: ASSTIDRDYGYT

V: TRBV3-1/TRBV3-2
CDR3: ASSHTTANSPLH

V: TRBV18
CDR3: ASSPGYRNQPQH

V: TRBV5-1
CDR3: ASSLGLAGGTGELF

V: TRBV18
CDR3: ASSPGQTYEKLF

V: TRBV19
CDR3: ASSTGGTGHEQF

V: TRBV28
CDR3: ASSLSGGRTGELF

V: TRBV29-1
CDR3: SVGQYTGELF

V: TRBV4-1
CDR3: ASSQSTDRRLEKLF

V: TRBV6-5
CDR3: ASSYGTGTYEQY

V: TRBV4-3
CDR3: ASSQQQGMNTEAF

V: TRBV5-1
CDR3: ASSYDQTGQF

V: TRBV6-2/TRBV6-3
CDR3: ASSRPGTKDYEQY

V: TRBV7-9
CDR3: ASSSILAGAGETQY

V: TRBV7-8
CDR3: ASSSTQNTEAF

V: TRBV25-1
CDR3: ASSESGHLSYYGYT

V: TRBV3-1/TRBV3-2
CDR3: ASKGTGYTEAF

V: TRBV10-1
CDR3: ASSESGLAGRPI

V: TRBV28
CDR3: ASRPVIAGTYEQY

V: TRBV29-1
CDR3: SVDGGRNEQF

V: TRBV9
CDR3: ASSVGHLNTEAF

V: TRBV7-9
CDR3: ASSLGQGLETQY

V: TRBV2
CDR3: ASSVQGNTEAF

V: TRBV6-5
CDR3: ASSYRTGHYGYT

V: TRBV7-7
CDR3: ASLADTGELF

V: TRBV3-1/TRBV3-2
CDR3: ASSQRGENTEAF

V: TRBV25-1
CDR3: ASSESLGSGRDEQY

V: TRBV7-2
CDR3: ASSLGLASDTQY